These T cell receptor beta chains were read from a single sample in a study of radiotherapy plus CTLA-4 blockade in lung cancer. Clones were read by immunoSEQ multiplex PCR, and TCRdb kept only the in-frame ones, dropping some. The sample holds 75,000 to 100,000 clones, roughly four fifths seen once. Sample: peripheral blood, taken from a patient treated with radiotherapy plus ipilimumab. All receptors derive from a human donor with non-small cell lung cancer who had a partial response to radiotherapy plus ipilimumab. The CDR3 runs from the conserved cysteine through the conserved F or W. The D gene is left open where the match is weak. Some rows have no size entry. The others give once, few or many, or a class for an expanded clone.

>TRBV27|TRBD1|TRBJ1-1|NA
TGTGCCAGCAGTGACAGGGGGGCCACTGAAGCTTTCTTT
CASSDRGATEAFF
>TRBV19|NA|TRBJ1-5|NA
TGTGCCAGTAGTGCGGGTCAGGGGCGGGCTCAGCCCCAGCATTTT
CASSAGQGRAQPQHF
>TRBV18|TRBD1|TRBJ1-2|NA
TGTGCCAGCTCACCGGGACAGGGGAGAGCCTATGGCTACACCTTC
CASSPGQGRAYGYTF
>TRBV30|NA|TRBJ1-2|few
TGTGCCTGGAGTGGTGGGCAGAACTATGGCTACACCTTC
CAWSGGQNYGYTF
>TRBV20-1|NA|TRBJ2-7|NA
TGCAGTGCGAGACAGGACAGCGAGCAGTACTTC
CSARQDSEQYF
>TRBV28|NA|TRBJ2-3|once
TGTGCCAGCAGTTTGGCCAGCGGCCTCACAGATACGCAGTATTTT
CASSLASGLTDTQYF
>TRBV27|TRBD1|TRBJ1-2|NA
TGTGCCAGCAGCCGACGGGACAGAGCTAACTATGGCTACACCTTC
CASSRRDRANYGYTF
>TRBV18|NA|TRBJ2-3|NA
TGCGCCAGCTCATCAGGGGTGAGCGTGTACACAGATACGCAGTATTTT
CASSSGVSVYTDTQYF
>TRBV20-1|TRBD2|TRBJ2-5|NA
TGCAGCGGGAGGGAGCGGGAGACCCAGTACTTC
CSGRERETQYF
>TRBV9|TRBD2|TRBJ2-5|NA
TGTGCCAGCAGCGTTACATTATCCGGGACTAGCGGGAGTGAGACCCAGTACTTC
CASSVTLSGTSGSETQYF
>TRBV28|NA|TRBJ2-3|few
TGTGCCAGCAGTTCCCGCAGGATCACAGATACGCAGTATTTT
CASSSRRITDTQYF
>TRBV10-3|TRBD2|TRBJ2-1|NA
TGTGCCGCGAACCGGGACAGCGGGACTAGCGGGAATGAGCAGTTCTTC
CAANRDSGTSGNEQFF
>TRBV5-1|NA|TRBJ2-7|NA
TGCGCCAGCAGCTTGCGGGGGACCTACGAGCAGTACTTC
CASSLRGTYEQYF
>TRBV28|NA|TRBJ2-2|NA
TGTGCCACCGACAGGAGGACCGGGGAGCTGTTTTTT
CATDRRTGELFF
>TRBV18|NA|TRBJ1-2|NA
TGTGCCAGCTCACCAGACAGCCCCTATGGCTACACCTTC
CASSPDSPYGYTF
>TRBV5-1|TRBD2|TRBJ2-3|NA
TGCGCCAGCAGCATCGGACTAGCGGGAGGGCCGGTTACGCAGTATTTT
CASSIGLAGGPVTQYF
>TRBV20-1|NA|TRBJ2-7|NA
TGCAGTGTGGAGAGCTACTACGAGCAGTACTTC
CSVESYYEQYF
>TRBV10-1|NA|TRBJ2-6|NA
TGCGCCAGCAGTTCAGGGCCTGGGGCCAACGTCCTGACTTTC
CASSSGPGANVLTF
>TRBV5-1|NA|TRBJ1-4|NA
TGCGCCAGCAGCGCCACAGGGTTTACAACTAATGAAAAACTGTTTTTT
CASSATGFTTNEKLFF
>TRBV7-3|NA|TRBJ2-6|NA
TGTGCCAGCAGCCCGACGCGGCAAACTGGGGCCAACGTCCTGACTTTC
CASSPTRQTGANVLTF
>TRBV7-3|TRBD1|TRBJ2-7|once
TGTGCCAGCAGCTCGACAGGGGTCGAGCAGTACTTC
CASSSTGVEQYF
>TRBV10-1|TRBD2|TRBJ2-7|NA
TGCGCCAGCAGTGGCGGGAGAGGGTCCTACGAGCAGTACTTC
CASSGGRGSYEQYF
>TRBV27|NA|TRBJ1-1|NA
TGTGCCAGCAGTTTAAATCGGGGGGGGCGCGGCACTGAAGCTTTCTTT
CASSLNRGGRGTEAFF
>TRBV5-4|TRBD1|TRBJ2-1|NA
TGTGCCAGCAGCCCGGGACAGGGGGTATACAATGAGCAGTTCTTC
CASSPGQGVYNEQFF
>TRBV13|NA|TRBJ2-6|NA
TGTGCCAGCAGCTTTCCGAACGCCCGCATACAGGACTCTGGGGCCAACGTCCTGACTTTC
CASSFPNARIQDSGANVLTF
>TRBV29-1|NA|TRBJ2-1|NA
TGCAGCGTCGGAGGCCAGGGGAGGGATGAGCAGTTCTTC
CSVGGQGRDEQFF
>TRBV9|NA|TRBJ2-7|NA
TGTGCCAGCAGCGTAGCTGGGGGCGGATTTACCTACGAGCAGTACTTC
CASSVAGGGFTYEQYF
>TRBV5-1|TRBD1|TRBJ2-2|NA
TGCGCCAGCAGCTACGGAAAACAGGGGACCGGGGAGCTGTTTTTT
CASSYGKQGTGELFF
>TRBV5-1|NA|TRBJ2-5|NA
TGCGCCAGCAGCTCAACCGGGACTGGAACCCAAGAGACCCAGTACTTC
CASSSTGTGTQETQYF